The 31 T cell receptor beta chains reported below all come from one sample, sequenced in a study of T cell changes during pregnancy in multiple sclerosis. Repertoires were generated with immunoSEQ multiplex PCR, while TCRdb's copy carries only in-frame clones and drops some. Altogether about 47,000 clones are present, about 90% being singletons, with the ten largest covering roughly 2%. The material was peripheral blood, obtained in the first trimester of pregnancy. These receptors were taken from a female donor with multiple sclerosis, enrolled in a pregnancy study.

In this sample, this clone turned up once. The chain recombines TRBV6-6 with TRBJ1-6, with 9 nucleotides matching TRBD1. V shed 2 bases and J 7 bases; nucleotides not matched to a gene: 6. The CDR3 consists of 16 residues. CDR1 is MNHNY and CDR2 is SVGAGI in the germline V gene (reference sequence). CDR3 sequence reads: CASSYGGQGFNSPLHF. The DNA of the CDR3 is TGTGCCAGCAGTTACGGGGGACAGGGATTCAATTCACCCCTCCACTTT.

The sample holds one count of this clone. The V and J genes are TRBV10-3 and TRBJ2-5, with 7 bases lining up with TRBD2. CDR1 ENHRY and CDR2 SYGVKD come from the germline V gene. V lost 0 bases, J lost 5 bases, and 9 bases stayed unmatched. CDR3 length: 16 residues. The CDR3 DNA reads TGTGCCATCAGTGAGTCGTGGGCGGGGGTTGTCGAGACCCAGTACTTC. Protein: CAISESWAGVVETQYF.

The chain couples TRBV21-1 to TRBJ1-2; the table's TRBD1 call for D was not verified on the DNA. TRBV21-1 is a listed pseudogene. CDR3 length: 16 amino acids. The CDR3 nucleotides read TGTGCCAGCAGCAAAGCTGCAGGGGGGATTGGGAGCGGCTACACCTTC. Residues: CASSKAAGGIGSGYTF.

This chain connects TRBV19 to TRBJ1-5, with 7 bases matching TRBD1. The length of the CDR3 is 14 residues. V trimming: 3 bases; J trimming: 4 bases; junction bases outside the gene matches: 3. The germline V gene encodes CDR1 LNHDA and CDR2 SQIVND (reference sequence). The CDR3 here is CASSIRDRNQPQHF. The CDR3 nucleotides read TGTGCCAGTAGTATCCGGGACAGAAATCAGCCCCAGCATTTT.

V and J are TRBV7-9 and TRBJ2-5; D ambiguous. The ends were cut back, 3 bases at V and 5 bases at J, with 10 bases in the middle. Germline V gene lookup returns CDR1 SEHNR and CDR2 FQNEAQ (reference sequence). This CDR3 region has 13 residues. DNA for the CDR3: TGTGCCAGCAGCTTGGTCTCCAGGGAGACCCAGTACTTC. This translates into CASSLVSRETQYF.

The chain recombines TRBV7-2 with TRBJ2-7; 9 nucleotides agree with TRBD1. The CDR3 has 16 residues. V gave up 5 bases and J gave up 6 bases; unmatched junction bases: 14. Germline V gives CDR1 SGHTA, CDR2 FQGNSA. The DNA for the CDR3 is TGTGCCAGCAGCGCGAGGGGACAGGGCATTGCGGCCGAGCAGTACTTC. As protein: CASSARGQGIAAEQYF.

This clone appeared a single time. The gene calls are TRBV9 and TRBJ2-2, with D possibly TRBD2 on 6 matching bases. CDR1 is SGDLS and CDR2 is YYNGEE in the germline V gene. Trimming took 0 bases from V and 2 from J, leaving 11 bases between them. The CDR3 is 16 residues long. For the CDR3, the DNA is TGTGCCAGCAGCGTAGGGGCTAGCGCCAACACCGGGGAGCTGTTTTTT. This codes for CASSVGASANTGELFF. Based on the CDR3 plus reference TRBV9 and TRBJ2-2, the full variable domain is DSGVTQTPKHLITATGQRVTLRCSPRSGDLSVYWYQQSLDQGLQFLIQYYNGEERAKGNILERFSAQQFPDLHSELNLSSLELGDSALYFCASSVGASANTGELFFGEGSRLTVL.

The chain employs TRBV19 and TRBJ2-2; TRBD2 might be the D (6 bases). In germline, CDR1 is LNHDA, CDR2 SQIVND (reference sequence). Trimming removed 5 bases from V and 7 bases from J, with 14 bases in between. This CDR3 comprises 14 residues. The CDR3 bases are TGTGCCAGTAGTCAGCCCGGGGAGGTCGGGGAGCTGTTTTTT. It is translated as CASSQPGEVGELFF.

This clone was detected once. The chain links TRBV5-1 to TRBJ1-1; a weak D match, TRBD1 (5 bases). Germline V gene lookup returns CDR1 SGHRS and CDR2 YFSETQ. Trimming took 3 bases from V and 5 from J, leaving 11 bases between them. The CDR3 has 13 residues. As DNA, the CDR3 is TGCGCCAGCAGCTCAGTGGGGGGGACTGAAGCTTTCTTT. Protein: CASSSVGGTEAFF. The complete variable domain, with remaining parts taken from reference TRBV5-1 and TRBJ1-1, reads KAGVTQTPRYLIKTRGQQVTLSCSPISGHRSVSWYQQTPGQGLQFLFEYFSETQRNKGNFPGRFSGRQFSNSRSEMNVSTLELGDSALYLCASSSVGGTEAFFGQGTRLTVV.

This chain connects TRBV4-1 to TRBJ1-1; maybe TRBD1 (6 bases). The V end lost 3 bases, the J end lost 1 base, and 12 bases lay between the germline ends. The CDR3 is 15 residues long. Germline values: CDR1 MGHRA, CDR2 YSYEKL. The CDR3 DNA reads as TGCGCCAGCAGCCATCGGACAGCGCCGAACACTGAAGCTTTCTTT. Protein: CASSHRTAPNTEAFF.

The chain uses TRBV5-6 and TRBJ1-1; a possible D gene is TRBD1 (6 bases). The V gene's germline CDR1 is SGHDT and CDR2 YYEEEE. The CDR3 is 15 amino acids. V was shortened by 4 bases and J by 5 bases, with 18 bases between the two germline ends. The CDR3, as DNA: TGTGCCAGCAGCCCGGGGCTCGGGGGGCAAACTGAAGCTTTCTTT. This encodes CASSPGLGGQTEAFF. The variable domain in full, with the rest retrieved from reference TRBV5-6 and TRBJ1-1, is DAGVTQSPTHLIKTRGQQVTLRCSPKSGHDTVSWYQQALGQGPQFIFQYYEEEERQRGNFPDRFSGHQFPNYSSELNVNALLLGDSALYLCASSPGLGGQTEAFFGQGTRLTVV.

This clone occurred once. This rearrangement joins TRBV19 to TRBJ1-2; no firm D call. The V and J ends lost 5 bases and 8 bases respectively, with 9 bases between them. This CDR3 contains 11 residues. Germline V gene lookup returns CDR1 LNHDA and CDR2 SQIVND (reference sequence). CDR3 in DNA: TGTGCCAGTAGTTCCTCGGGGGGCTACACCTTC. Protein product: CASSSSGGYTF.

The chain combines TRBV5-1 with TRBJ1-2, with 7 bases identical to TRBD1. CDR1 is SGHRS, CDR2 YFSETQ, per germline. Unmatched junction bases numbered 0, after V lost 0 bases and J lost 4 bases. The CDR3 consists of 13 residues. The CDR3 here is CASSLGDSYGYTF. CDR3 nucleotides: TGCGCCAGCAGCTTGGGGGACAGCTATGGCTACACCTTC.

The rearrangement uses TRBV30 and TRBJ2-1, with D possibly TRBD1 on 6 matching bases. Germline CDR1 is GTSNPN and CDR2 is SVGIG (reference sequence). Trimming removed 2 bases from V and 15 bases from J, with 17 bases in between. The CDR3 is 12 amino acids. CDR3 nucleotides: TGTGCCTGGAGTAGGTTTAGGACAGCCATGTTCTTC. This gives the protein CAWSRFRTAMFF.

V and J are TRBV30 and TRBJ1-1; 8 nucleotides align to TRBD1. Germline-derived CDR1 and CDR2 are GTSNPN and SVGIG (reference sequence). CDR3 size: 16 residues. Germline trimming cut 7 bases from V and 5 bases from J; bases unmatched to any gene: 18. DNA of the CDR3: TGTGCCTCGAGGGGTGGGCAGGGGGCCTTCGGGACTGAAGCTTTCTTT. It yields the protein CASRGGQGAFGTEAFF.

V gene TRBV7-8 combines with J gene TRBJ2-4, with D maybe TRBD1 (6 bases). This CDR3 has 14 residues. V gave up 5 bases and J gave up 2 bases, with 10 bases separating them. Germline V gives CDR1 SGHVS, CDR2 FQNEAQ. This CDR3 reads CASSTTGTKNIQYF. In DNA form, the CDR3 reads TGTGCCAGCAGCACAACAGGGACCAAAAACATTCAGTACTTC.

This chain connects TRBV9 to TRBJ1-2; TRBD1 is a possible D gene (5 bases). The length of the CDR3 is 15 residues. V was pared by 4 bases and J by 3 bases, with 16 bases between. CDR1 SGDLS and CDR2 YYNGEE come from the germline V gene. The CDR3 is CASSPRDRGDYGYTF. In DNA, the CDR3 is TGTGCCAGCAGCCCCCGGGACCGGGGGGACTATGGCTACACCTTC.

The chain recombines TRBV5-5 with TRBJ2-5; unclear D gene. CDR3 length: 13 residues. Germline V gene lookup returns CDR1 SGHKS and CDR2 YYEKEE (reference sequence). Trimming removed 3 bases from V and 1 base from J, with 7 bases in between. The CDR3 nucleotides are TGTGCCAGCAGCTCAGAATTCCAAGAGACCCAGTACTTC. Residues: CASSSEFQETQYF.

J is TRBJ2-4 and V is TRBV11-2; possible D gene TRBD1, 6 bases. This CDR3 is 13 amino acids long. Germline values: CDR1 SGHAT, CDR2 FQNNGV. V was pared by 1 base and J by 7 bases, with 8 bases between. The CDR3 DNA reads TGTGCCAGCAGCTTAGCAGGGGACAACATTCAGTACTTC. Protein sequence: CASSLAGDNIQYF.

The chain uses TRBV19 and TRBJ1-6; the match to TRBD1 covers 7 bases. Germline CDR1 is LNHDA and CDR2 is SQIVND (reference sequence). V was clipped by 10 bases and J by 18 bases; unmatched bases: 12. The CDR3 contains 11 residues. Written as DNA, the CDR3 is TGTGCCATTTCTAAGGGGGCCCCTTCCCACTTT. Its translation: CAISKGAPSHF.

The genes are TRBV11-3 and TRBJ2-1; 8 positions match TRBD1. V lost 5 bases, J lost 7 bases, and 7 bases stayed unmatched. The CDR3 covers 14 residues. Germline assignment: CDR1 SGHNT and CDR2 YENEEA. Here the CDR3 reads CASSRRGRSNEQFF. The CDR3 region has the DNA TGTGCCAGCAGCCGCAGGGGGCGCAGTAATGAGCAGTTCTTC.

The chain couples TRBV9 to TRBJ1-2, with 11 positions matching TRBD1. Germline trimming cut 0 bases from V and 5 bases from J; bases unmatched to any gene: 21. CDR3 length: 21 residues. CDR1 SGDLS and CDR2 YYNGEE come from the germline V gene. The CDR3 region is CASSVESGQGAIRALRYGYTF. In DNA form, the CDR3 reads TGTGCCAGCAGCGTAGAATCTGGACAGGGGGCGATAAGGGCCCTTAGGTATGGCTACACCTTC.

The gene calls are TRBV6-6 and TRBJ2-4; TRBD2 aligns across 12 bases. This CDR3 is built from 16 residues. Germline V gives CDR1 MNHNY, CDR2 SVGAGI (reference sequence). Unmatched junction bases numbered 4, after V lost 5 bases and J lost 2 bases. In DNA, the CDR3 is TGTGCCAGCAGTCGGACTAGCGGGGCTACCAAAAACATTCAGTACTTC. It is translated as CASSRTSGATKNIQYF.

The sample holds one count of this clone. V gene TRBV5-6 combines with J gene TRBJ1-4, with D unresolved. Germline V gene sequence: CDR1 SGHDT, CDR2 YYEEEE. This CDR3 contains 13 residues. The V end was cut by 1 base, the J end by 7 bases, with 8 bases between. CDR3 nucleotides: TGTGCCAGCAGCTTGCTGCAGGCTGAAAAACTGTTTTTT. It yields the protein CASSLLQAEKLFF.

Here the CDR3 reads CASSPIRPGGTYEQYF. The CDR3 bases are TGTGCCAGCTCACCAATCCGGCCAGGGGGAACCTACGAGCAGTACTTC. The V and J genes are TRBV18 and TRBJ2-7; 7 nucleotides agree with TRBD1. After removal of 2 bases from V and 2 bases from J, the junction contained 9 bases not matched to a gene. Looked up from germline, CDR1 is KGHSH and CDR2 is LQKENI. The CDR3 sequence is 16 residues long.

This chain links TRBV6-5 with TRBJ2-1; D remains unclear. The V and J ends lost 7 bases and 0 bases respectively, with 13 bases between them. The CDR3 covers 15 residues. The V gene's germline CDR1 is MNHEY and CDR2 SVGAGI. The CDR3 DNA is TGTGCCAGCACCCCCGCGTGGAGCTCCTACAATGAGCAGTTCTTC. It is translated as CASTPAWSSYNEQFF.

This chain connects TRBV4-2 to TRBJ1-1; D unclear. The V end was cut by 4 bases, the J end by 2 bases, with 8 bases between. The CDR3 length is 13 residues. Germline values: CDR1 LGHNA, CDR2 YNFKEQ. CDR3 sequence reads: CASSLVYNTEAFF. CDR3 nucleotides: TGTGCCAGCAGCCTCGTCTACAACACTGAAGCTTTCTTT.

The genes are TRBV5-1 and TRBJ1-3; the D is unclear. Deletions cut 4 bases from V and 3 bases from J, with 14 bases between. CDR3 size: 15 residues. The germline gives CDR1 SGHRS, CDR2 YFSETQ. The CDR3 here is CASSLTSGYGNTIYF. The CDR3 nucleotides are TGCGCCAGCAGCCTTACGTCGGGTTATGGAAACACCATATATTTT.

V and J are TRBV2 and TRBJ1-1, with TRBD1 identical over 11 bases. Germline assignment: CDR1 SNHLY and CDR2 FYNNEI. The CDR3 contains 14 residues. V was clipped by 6 bases and J by 5 bases; unmatched bases: 5. The CDR3 DNA reads as TGTGCCAGCAGAATGGACAGGGGGCGGACTGAAGCTTTCTTT. Translating it yields CASRMDRGRTEAFF.

V gene TRBV19 combines with J gene TRBJ1-5; TRBD1 is a possible D gene (5 bases). The V gene lost 4 bases and the J gene lost 9 bases, with 16 bases spanning the gap. The CDR3 totals 14 residues. Germline values: CDR1 LNHDA, CDR2 SQIVND (reference sequence). This chain's CDR3 is CASSKEGEQGPQHF. As DNA, the CDR3 is TGTGCCAGTAGTAAAGAGGGCGAGCAGGGGCCCCAGCATTTT.

The chain uses TRBV5-1 and TRBJ1-4; TRBD1 agrees at 8 bases. CDR1 is SGHRS, CDR2 YFSETQ, per germline. The CDR3 sequence is 15 residues long. V shed 4 bases and J 6 bases; nucleotides not matched to a gene: 8. CDR3 protein: CASSPTGASDEKLFF. The CDR3 bases are TGCGCCAGCAGCCCGACAGGGGCATCGGATGAAAAACTGTTTTTT.